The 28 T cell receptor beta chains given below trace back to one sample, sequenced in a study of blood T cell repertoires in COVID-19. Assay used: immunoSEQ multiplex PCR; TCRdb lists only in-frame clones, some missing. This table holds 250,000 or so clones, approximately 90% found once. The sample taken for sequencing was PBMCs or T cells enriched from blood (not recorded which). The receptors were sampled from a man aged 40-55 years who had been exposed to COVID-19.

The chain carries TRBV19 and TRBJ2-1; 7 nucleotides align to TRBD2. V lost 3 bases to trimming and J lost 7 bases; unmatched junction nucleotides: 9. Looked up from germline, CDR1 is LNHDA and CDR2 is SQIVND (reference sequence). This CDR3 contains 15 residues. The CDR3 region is CASSMGGRASNEQFF. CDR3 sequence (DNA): TGTGCCAGTAGTATGGGTGGGAGGGCCTCAAATGAGCAGTTCTTC.

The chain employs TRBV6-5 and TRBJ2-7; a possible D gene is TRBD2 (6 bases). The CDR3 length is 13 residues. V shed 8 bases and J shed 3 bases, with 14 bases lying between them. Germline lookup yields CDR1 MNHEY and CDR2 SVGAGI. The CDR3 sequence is CASVGVADYEQYF. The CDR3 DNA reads TGTGCCAGCGTCGGAGTAGCGGACTACGAGCAGTACTTC.

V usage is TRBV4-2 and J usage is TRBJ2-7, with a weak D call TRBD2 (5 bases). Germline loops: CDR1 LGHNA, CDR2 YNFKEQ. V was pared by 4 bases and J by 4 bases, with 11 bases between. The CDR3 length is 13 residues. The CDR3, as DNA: TGTGCCAGCAGCCGAGAAATAGCGTACGAGCAGTACTTC. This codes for CASSREIAYEQYF.

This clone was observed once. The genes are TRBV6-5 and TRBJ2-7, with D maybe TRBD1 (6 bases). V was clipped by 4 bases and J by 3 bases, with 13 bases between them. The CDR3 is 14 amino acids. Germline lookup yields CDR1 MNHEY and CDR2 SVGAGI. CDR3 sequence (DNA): TGTGCCAGCAGTTCCCTTCCACAGGGCTACGAGCAGTACTTC. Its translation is CASSSLPQGYEQYF.

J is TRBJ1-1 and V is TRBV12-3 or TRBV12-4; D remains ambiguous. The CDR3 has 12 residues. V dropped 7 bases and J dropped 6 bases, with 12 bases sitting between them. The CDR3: CASKNNQAEAFF. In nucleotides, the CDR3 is TGTGCCAGCAAAAACAACCAAGCTGAAGCTTTCTTT.

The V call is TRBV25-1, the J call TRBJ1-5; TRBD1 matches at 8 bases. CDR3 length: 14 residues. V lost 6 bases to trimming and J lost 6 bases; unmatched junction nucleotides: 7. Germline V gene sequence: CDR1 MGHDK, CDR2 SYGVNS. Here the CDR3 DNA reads TGTGCCAGCAGCAAAGGACAGGGAGGTCAGCCCCAGCATTTT. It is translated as CASSKGQGGQPQHF.

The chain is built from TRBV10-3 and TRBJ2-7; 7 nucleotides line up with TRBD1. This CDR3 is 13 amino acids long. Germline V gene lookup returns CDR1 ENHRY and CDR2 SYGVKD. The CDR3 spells CACGGRGSYEQYF. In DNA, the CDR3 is TGTGCTTGCGGCGGCAGGGGGTCCTACGAGCAGTACTTC.

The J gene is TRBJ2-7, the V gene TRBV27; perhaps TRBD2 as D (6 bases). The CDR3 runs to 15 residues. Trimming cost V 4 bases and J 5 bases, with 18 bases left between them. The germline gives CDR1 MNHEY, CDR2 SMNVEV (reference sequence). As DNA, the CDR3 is TGTGCCAGCAGTTCCCTGGGCGGGCCGGGAGACGAGCAGTACTTC. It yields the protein CASSSLGGPGDEQYF.

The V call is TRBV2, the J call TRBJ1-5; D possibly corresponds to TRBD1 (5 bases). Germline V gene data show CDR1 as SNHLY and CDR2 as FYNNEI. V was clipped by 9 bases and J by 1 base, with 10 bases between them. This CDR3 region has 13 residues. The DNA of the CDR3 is TGTGCCAGTAGGGGTCAGAGCAATCAGCCCCAGCATTTT. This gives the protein CASRGQSNQPQHF.

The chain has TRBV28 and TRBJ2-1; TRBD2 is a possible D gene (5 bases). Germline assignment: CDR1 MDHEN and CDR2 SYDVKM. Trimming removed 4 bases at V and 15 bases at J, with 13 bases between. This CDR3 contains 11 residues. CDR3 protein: CASSSDSKRFF. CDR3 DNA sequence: TGTGCCAGCAGTTCGGACTCCAAGCGGTTCTTC.

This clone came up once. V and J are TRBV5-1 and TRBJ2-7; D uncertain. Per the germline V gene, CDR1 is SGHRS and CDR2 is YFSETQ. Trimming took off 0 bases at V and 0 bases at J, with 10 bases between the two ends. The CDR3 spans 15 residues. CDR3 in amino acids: CASSLGKQLSYEQYF. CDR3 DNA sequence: TGCGCCAGCAGCTTGGGGAAACAGCTCTCCTACGAGCAGTACTTC.

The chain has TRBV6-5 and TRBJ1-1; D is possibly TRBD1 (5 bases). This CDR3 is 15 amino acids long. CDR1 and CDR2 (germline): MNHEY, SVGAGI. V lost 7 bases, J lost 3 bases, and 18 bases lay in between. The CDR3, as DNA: TGTGCCAGCACCCCGAGCGCAGGGAGGCACACTGAAGCTTTCTTT. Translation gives CASTPSAGRHTEAFF.

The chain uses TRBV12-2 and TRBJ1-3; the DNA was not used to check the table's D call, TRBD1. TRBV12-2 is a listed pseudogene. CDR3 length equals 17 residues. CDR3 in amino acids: CASRLLQDPLSGNTIYF. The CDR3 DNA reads TGTGCAAGTCGACTCCTCCAGGATCCACTCTCTGGAAACACCATATATTTT.

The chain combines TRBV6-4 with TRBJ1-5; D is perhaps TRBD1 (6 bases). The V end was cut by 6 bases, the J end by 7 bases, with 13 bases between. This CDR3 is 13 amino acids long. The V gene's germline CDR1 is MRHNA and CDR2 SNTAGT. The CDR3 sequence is CASSDQRGQPQHF. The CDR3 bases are TGTGCCAGCAGCGATCAAAGGGGGCAGCCCCAGCATTTT.

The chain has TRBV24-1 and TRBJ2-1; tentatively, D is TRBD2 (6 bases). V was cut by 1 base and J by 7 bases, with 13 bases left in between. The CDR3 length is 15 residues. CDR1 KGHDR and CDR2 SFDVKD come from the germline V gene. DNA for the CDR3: TGTGCCACCAGTGATTTCACGGCCCGGGGGAATGAGCAGTTCTTC. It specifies CATSDFTARGNEQFF.

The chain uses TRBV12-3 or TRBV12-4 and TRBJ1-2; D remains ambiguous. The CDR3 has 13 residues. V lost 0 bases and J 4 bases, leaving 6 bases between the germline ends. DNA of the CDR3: TGTGCCAGCAGTTTAGCCAGGTTCTATGGCTACACCTTC. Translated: CASSLARFYGYTF.

The CDR3 loop reads CASSAGPGNTIYF. CDR3 coding DNA: TGTGCCAGTAGTGCGGGACCTGGAAACACCATATATTTT. The chain combines TRBV19 with TRBJ1-3, with D possibly matching TRBD1 (5 bases). Trimming removed 5 bases at V and 2 bases at J, with 7 bases between. Germline V gene lookup returns CDR1 LNHDA and CDR2 SQIVND (reference sequence). The CDR3 consists of 13 residues.

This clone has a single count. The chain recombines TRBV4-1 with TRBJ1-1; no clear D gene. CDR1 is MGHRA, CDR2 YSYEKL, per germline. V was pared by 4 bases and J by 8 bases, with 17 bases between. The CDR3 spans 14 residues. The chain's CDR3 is CASSPRREAGEAFF. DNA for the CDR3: TGCGCCAGCAGCCCGAGACGGGAGGCGGGGGAAGCTTTCTTT.

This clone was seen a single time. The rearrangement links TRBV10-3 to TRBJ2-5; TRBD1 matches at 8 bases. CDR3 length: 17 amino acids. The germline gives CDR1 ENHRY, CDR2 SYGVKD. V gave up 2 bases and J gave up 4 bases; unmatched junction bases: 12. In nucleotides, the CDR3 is TGTGCCATCAGTGAGGCAGGGGGCGCGTTCCCCTCAGAGACCCAGTACTTC. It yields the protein CAISEAGGAFPSETQYF.

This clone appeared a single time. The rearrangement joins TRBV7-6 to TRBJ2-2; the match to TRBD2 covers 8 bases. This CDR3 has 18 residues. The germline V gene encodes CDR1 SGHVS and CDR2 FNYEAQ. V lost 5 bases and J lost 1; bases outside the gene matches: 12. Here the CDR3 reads CASSPLTSSGGNTGELFF. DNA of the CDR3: TGTGCCAGCAGCCCCCTCACATCCAGCGGGGGGAACACCGGGGAGCTGTTTTTT.

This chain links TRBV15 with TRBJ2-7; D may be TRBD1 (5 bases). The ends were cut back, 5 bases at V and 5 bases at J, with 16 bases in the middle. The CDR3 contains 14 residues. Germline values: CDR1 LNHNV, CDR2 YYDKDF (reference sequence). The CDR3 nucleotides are TGTGCCACCAGCGTCTCGGGCAGGGTCGACGAGCAGTACTTC. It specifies CATSVSGRVDEQYF. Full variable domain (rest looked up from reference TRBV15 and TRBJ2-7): DAMVIQNPRYQVTQFGKPVTLSCSQTLNHNVMYWYQQKSSQAPKLLFHYYDKDFNNEADTPDNFQSRRPNTSFCFLDIRSPGLGDTAMYLCATSVSGRVDEQYFGPGTRLTVT.

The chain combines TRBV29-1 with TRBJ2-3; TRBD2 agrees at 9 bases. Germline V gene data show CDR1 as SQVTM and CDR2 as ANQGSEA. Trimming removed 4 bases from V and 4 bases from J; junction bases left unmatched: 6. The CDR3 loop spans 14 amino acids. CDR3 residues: CSVVVSGSPDTQYF. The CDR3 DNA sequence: TGCAGCGTTGTAGTTAGCGGGAGCCCAGATACGCAGTATTTT.

The CDR3 is CASIREGTSAYDQPQHF. DNA of the CDR3: TGTGCCAGTATTAGGGAGGGGACCTCCGCTTACGATCAGCCCCAGCATTTT. The chain is built from TRBV19 and TRBJ1-5; TRBD1 is a possible D gene (5 bases). Germline CDR1 LNHDA, CDR2 SQIVND (reference sequence). Trimming shortened V by 7 bases and J by 5 bases, and 24 bases separated the two germline ends. CDR3 length: 17 residues.

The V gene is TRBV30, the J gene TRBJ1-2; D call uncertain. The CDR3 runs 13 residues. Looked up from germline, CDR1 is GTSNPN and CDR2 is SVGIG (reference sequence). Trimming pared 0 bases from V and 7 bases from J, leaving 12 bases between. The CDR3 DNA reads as TGTGCCTGGAGTGTACTGACAAGTTCTGGCTACACCTTC. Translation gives CAWSVLTSSGYTF.

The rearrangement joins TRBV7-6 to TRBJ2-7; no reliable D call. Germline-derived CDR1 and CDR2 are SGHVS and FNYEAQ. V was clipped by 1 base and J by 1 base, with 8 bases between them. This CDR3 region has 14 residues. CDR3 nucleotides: TGTGCCAGCAGCTTAGATAGAGCTTCCTACGAGCAGTACTTC. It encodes CASSLDRASYEQYF.

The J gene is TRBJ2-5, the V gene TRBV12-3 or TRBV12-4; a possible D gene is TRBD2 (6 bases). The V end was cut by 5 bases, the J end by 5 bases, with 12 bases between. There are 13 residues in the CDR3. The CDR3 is CASSGYRGETQYF. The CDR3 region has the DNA TGTGCCAGCAGTGGGTATCGGGGGGAGACCCAGTACTTC.

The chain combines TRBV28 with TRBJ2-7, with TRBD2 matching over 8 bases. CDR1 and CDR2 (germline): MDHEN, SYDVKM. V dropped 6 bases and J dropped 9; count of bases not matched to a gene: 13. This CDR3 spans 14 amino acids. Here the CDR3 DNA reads TGTGCCAGCAGCTCCCGGGGGGGGGCTGGCGGGCAGTACTTC. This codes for CASSSRGGAGGQYF.

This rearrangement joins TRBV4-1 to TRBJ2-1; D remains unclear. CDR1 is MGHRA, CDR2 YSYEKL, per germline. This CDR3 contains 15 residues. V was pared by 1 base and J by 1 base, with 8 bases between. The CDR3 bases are TGCGCCAGCAGCCAAGTGGGCCGGTCCTACAATGAGCAGTTCTTC. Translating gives CASSQVGRSYNEQFF.